The clone carrying this T cell receptor (beta chain) was found a few times. Its antigen is as yet unknown. This sample was taken from a study of beta chain features in type 1 diabetes. General observations from the study: Significant though moderate, a shortening of TCRB CDR3s appeared in all four CD4+ subsets of Type 1 diabetes patients.

The CDR3 is made up of 15 amino acids. J was trimmed by 3 bases and V by 5 bases; bases with no gene match: 8. Germline CDR1 is SGHNT and CDR2 is YYREEE (reference sequence). Investigators reverse transcribed all isolated RNA, so they sequenced expressed TCRB transcripts. The repertoire was sequenced with immunoSEQ multiplex PCR; TCRdb's copy has only in-frame clones and lacks some. The table has around 600,000 clones, roughly an eighth seen once. The receptor's source is a man younger than 45 with type 1 diabetes. The V and J genes are TRBV5-4 and TRBJ1-3; 7 bases line up with TRBD1. Material: naive CD4+ T cells from blood. The CDR3 DNA reads as TGTGCCAGCAGTCTCGGGGGACAGCTTGGAAACACCATATATTTT. Its translation: CASSLGGQLGNTIYF. The full variable domain, rest sourced from reference TRBV5-4 and TRBJ1-3, is ETGVTQSPTHLIKTRGQQVTLRCSSQSGHNTVSWYQQALGQGPQFIFQYYREEENGRGNFPPRFSGLQFPNYSSELNVNALELDDSALYLCASSLGGQLGNTIYFGEGSWLTVV.